These 18 T cell receptor beta chains originate from one sample sequenced in a study of shared clonotypes between healthy human individuals. Assay used: immunoSEQ multiplex PCR; TCRdb lists only in-frame clones, some missing. The sample comprises millions of clones, 85% to 95% of which are singletons, and 0.39% rests with the top ten. Sequencing was done on a sample of naive CD4+ T cells from PBMCs. The subset: CD45RA+ positively selected. Receptors were obtained from a man aged 18 to 30 in good health. Some clones in this sample may be carry-over from other donors' samples.

This chain connects TRBV4-2 to TRBJ2-3; 14 bases fit TRBD2. The trim removed 1 base at V and 2 bases at J, leaving 8 bases unmatched. Germline V lookup: CDR1 LGHNA, CDR2 YNFKEQ. The CDR3 loop spans 19 amino acids. CDR3 protein: CASSQVLGLAGDTTDTQYF. The CDR3 nucleotides are TGTGCCAGCAGCCAAGTCTTGGGACTAGCGGGAGATACCACAGATACGCAGTATTTT.

This clone was detected only once. The rearrangement links TRBV5-8 to TRBJ2-7; 11 bases are a match to TRBD1. The germline V gene encodes CDR1 SGHTS and CDR2 YDEGEE. V lost 4 bases and J lost 3; bases outside the gene matches: 3. This CDR3 contains 14 residues. CDR3 region: CASSKDRGLYEQYF. CDR3 in DNA: TGTGCCAGCAGCAAGGACAGGGGGCTCTACGAGCAGTACTTC.

V gene TRBV28 combines with J gene TRBJ2-1; D is possibly TRBD2 (7 bases). Germline CDR1 reads MDHEN; CDR2 reads SYDVKM. The germline V and J ends were trimmed by 6 bases and 10 bases, with 16 bases remaining between them. The CDR3 contains 13 residues. As DNA, the CDR3 is TGTGCCAGCAGACTTGGGGGGGGCGGAGAGCAGTTCTTC. Translating it yields CASRLGGGGEQFF.

The chain recombines TRBV6-1 with TRBJ2-6; no firm D call. Germline V gene data show CDR1 as MNHNS and CDR2 as SASEGT. V was clipped by 1 base and J by 3 bases, with 13 bases between them. The CDR3 is made up of 17 amino acids. CDR3 sequence reads: CASSEEVGMSGANVLTF. The CDR3 nucleotides are TGTGCCAGCAGTGAAGAGGTAGGGATGAGTGGGGCCAACGTCCTGACTTTC.

The chain employs TRBV10-3 and TRBJ2-1, with 7 bases that match TRBD2. The V gene's germline CDR1 is ENHRY and CDR2 SYGVKD. The CDR3 loop spans 13 amino acids. V shed 2 bases, J shed 10 bases, and the junction held 5 bases outside the gene matches. CDR3 in amino acids: CAISERREIEQFF. The CDR3 DNA reads TGTGCCATCAGTGAGCGGCGGGAGATCGAGCAGTTCTTC.

This chain connects TRBV7-3 to TRBJ1-1; D is uncertain. There are 14 residues in the CDR3. The germline V and J ends were trimmed by 1 base and 8 bases, with 14 bases remaining between them. Germline CDR1 SGHTA, CDR2 FQGTGA. DNA for the CDR3: TGTGCCAGCAGCTTAAGACACTCGATGGCCGAAGCTTTCTTT. This gives the protein CASSLRHSMAEAFF.

The chain links TRBV18 to TRBJ1-2, with TRBD1 identical over 8 bases. CDR1 is KGHSH and CDR2 is LQKENI in the germline V gene. Losses at the gene ends were 1 base for V and 0 bases for J; bases not matched to a gene: 7. This CDR3 is built from 17 residues. The CDR3 protein is CASSPRGTGLSNYGYTF. For the CDR3, the DNA is TGTGCCAGCTCACCACGGGGGACAGGCCTTTCTAACTATGGCTACACCTTC.

The count of this clone is one. Other DNA sequences in this sample translate to the same CDR3. This chain joins TRBV20-1 and TRBJ2-1, with no clear D. Germline-derived CDR1 and CDR2 are DFQATT and SNEGSKA (reference sequence). This CDR3 is built from 10 residues. V lost 6 bases to trimming and J lost 6 bases, with 6 bases between them. The CDR3 sequence: CSAPLNEQFF. As DNA, the CDR3 is TGCAGTGCCCCTCTCAATGAGCAGTTCTTC.

The rearrangement uses TRBV5-4 and TRBJ2-5, with 12 bases that match TRBD2. V was pared by 3 bases and J by 5 bases, with 5 bases of the junction left unmatched. CDR1 is SGHNT, CDR2 YYREEE, per germline (reference sequence). CDR3 length: 15 residues. CDR3 DNA: TGTGCCAGCAGCTGGACTAGCGGGATCTGGGAGACCCAGTACTTC. Encoded protein: CASSWTSGIWETQYF.

This rearrangement joins TRBV4-1 to TRBJ1-1; TRBD1 might be the D (6 bases). This CDR3 has 17 amino acids. Germline V gives CDR1 MGHRA, CDR2 YSYEKL. V was trimmed by 4 bases and J by 1 base, leaving 19 bases between them. CDR3 residues: CASSPRGGAAPNTEAFF. The CDR3 nucleotides are TGCGCCAGCAGCCCGCGTGGGGGGGCCGCTCCGAACACTGAAGCTTTCTTT.

V usage is TRBV5-1 and J usage is TRBJ1-1; D gene unclear. Germline CDR1 SGHRS, CDR2 YFSETQ. This CDR3 contains 13 residues. Trimming took 1 base from V and 5 from J, leaving 9 bases between them. CDR3 amino acids: CASSLTPKTEAFF. The CDR3 DNA reads as TGCGCCAGCAGCTTGACCCCCAAAACTGAAGCTTTCTTT.

The chain employs TRBV5-4 and TRBJ2-2; TRBD2 aligns across 8 bases. CDR3 length: 15 amino acids. The ends lost 6 bases at V and 3 bases at J; junction bases unmatched: 7. CDR1 SGHNT and CDR2 YYREEE come from the germline V gene (reference sequence). The CDR3 sequence is CASTGEREHTGELFF. The CDR3 region has the DNA TGTGCCAGCACCGGAGAGCGGGAGCACACCGGGGAGCTGTTTTTT.

The chain couples TRBV7-3 to TRBJ1-1, with 7 positions matching TRBD1. The J segment lost 0 bases and the V segment lost 5 bases, leaving 3 bases of the junction unmatched. From germline, CDR1 is SGHTA and CDR2 FQGTGA. CDR3 size: 14 residues. CDR3 amino acids: CASSTTGMNTEAFF. CDR3 DNA: TGTGCCAGCAGCACGACAGGGATGAACACTGAAGCTTTCTTT.

The chain joins TRBV5-1 to TRBJ2-7; no reliable D call. Germline CDR1 reads SGHRS; CDR2 reads YFSETQ. Trimming shortened V by 4 bases and J by 0 bases, and 8 bases separated the two germline ends. The CDR3 runs 13 residues. Here the CDR3 reads CASSPPRSYEQYF. CDR3 sequence (DNA): TGCGCCAGCAGCCCTCCCCGCTCCTACGAGCAGTACTTC.

This chain connects TRBV10-3 to TRBJ2-7; D ambiguous. There are 13 residues in the CDR3. Looked up from germline, CDR1 is ENHRY and CDR2 is SYGVKD. V lost 6 bases to trimming and J lost 1 base, with 10 bases between them. The CDR3 DNA is TGTGCCATCAGGGTGACACCTTCCTACGAGCAGTACTTC. Protein sequence: CAIRVTPSYEQYF.

This clone was detected only a few times. The chain links TRBV18 to TRBJ2-7; TRBD1 aligns across 9 bases. V gave up 4 bases and J gave up 6 bases; unmatched junction bases: 7. The germline V gene encodes CDR1 KGHSH and CDR2 LQKENI. This CDR3 region has 14 residues. CDR3 residues: CASSQGTGFTEQYF. CDR3 nucleotides: TGTGCCAGCTCACAAGGGACAGGGTTTACCGAGCAGTACTTC.

J is TRBJ1-6 and V is TRBV10-3; TRBD1 matches 10 bases. Per germline, CDR1 ENHRY and CDR2 SYGVKD. The CDR3 is 16 amino acids. Trimming took 6 bases from V and 14 from J; bases not matched to a gene: 16. CDR3 region: CAIREDRGDLLQSLHF. As DNA, the CDR3 is TGTGCCATCAGAGAGGACAGGGGGGACCTTCTTCAGTCCCTCCACTTT.

The chain recombines TRBV10-1 with TRBJ2-1; 10 bases map to TRBD2. Germline V gives CDR1 WNHNN, CDR2 SYGVQD (reference sequence). Unmatched junction bases numbered 18, after V lost 6 bases and J lost 10 bases. There are 17 residues in the CDR3. The CDR3 loop reads CASSDALGASGRQEQFF. The CDR3 nucleotides are TGCGCCAGCAGCGACGCCCTGGGGGCTAGCGGGAGACAAGAGCAGTTCTTC.